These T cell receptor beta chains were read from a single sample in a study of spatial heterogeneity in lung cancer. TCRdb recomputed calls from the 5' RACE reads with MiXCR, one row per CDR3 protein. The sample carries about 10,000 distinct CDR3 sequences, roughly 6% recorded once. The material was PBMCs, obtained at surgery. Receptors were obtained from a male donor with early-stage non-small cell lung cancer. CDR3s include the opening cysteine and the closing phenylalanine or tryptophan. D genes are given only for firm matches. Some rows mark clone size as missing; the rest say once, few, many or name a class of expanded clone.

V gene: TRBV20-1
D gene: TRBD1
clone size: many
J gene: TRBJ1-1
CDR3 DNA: TGCAGTGCTAGAGATTTCAGGACAGGGCGGGAAACTGAAGCTTTCTTT
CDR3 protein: CSARDFRTGRETEAFF

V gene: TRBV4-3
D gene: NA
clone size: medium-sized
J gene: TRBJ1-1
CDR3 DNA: TGCGCCAGCAGCCAAGGCACAGGACTGAACACTGAAGCTTTCTTT
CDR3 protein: CASSQGTGLNTEAFF

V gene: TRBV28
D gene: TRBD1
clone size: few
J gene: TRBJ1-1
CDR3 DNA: TGTGCCAGCAGATCTGACAGGGGGCTCATCGGGGGCACTGAAGCTTTCTTT
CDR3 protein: CASRSDRGLIGGTEAFF

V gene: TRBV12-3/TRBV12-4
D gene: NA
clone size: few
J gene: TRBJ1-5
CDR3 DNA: TGTGCCACGGATGGGGGGGGGATAAATCAGCCCCAGCATTTT
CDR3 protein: CATDGGGINQPQHF

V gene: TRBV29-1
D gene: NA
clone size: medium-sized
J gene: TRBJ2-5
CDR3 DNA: TGCAGCGTTGAAGACCCGGTCCGAGACGGGACCCAGTACTTC
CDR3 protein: CSVEDPVRDGTQYF

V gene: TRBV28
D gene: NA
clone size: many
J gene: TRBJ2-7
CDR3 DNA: TGTGCCAGCAGACAGGGAAAGTCATGGGAGCAGTACTTC
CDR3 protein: CASRQGKSWEQYF

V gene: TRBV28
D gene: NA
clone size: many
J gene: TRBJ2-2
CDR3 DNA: TGTGCCAGCAGTTTGGGGGCGAGCACCGGGGAGCTGTTTTTT
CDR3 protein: CASSLGASTGELFF

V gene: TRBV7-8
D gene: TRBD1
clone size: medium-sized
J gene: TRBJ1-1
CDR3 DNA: TGTGCCAGCAGCTTAGCTGGCCAGGGGGCTGGTAGCACTGAAGCTTTCTTT
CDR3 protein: CASSLAGQGAGSTEAFF

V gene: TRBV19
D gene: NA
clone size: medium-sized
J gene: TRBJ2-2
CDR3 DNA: TGTGCCAGTAGTATATCCGGAAATCGCGGTACCGGCGGGGAGCTGTTTTTT
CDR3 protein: CASSISGNRGTGGELFF

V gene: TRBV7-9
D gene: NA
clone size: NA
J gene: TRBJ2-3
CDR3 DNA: TGTGCCAGCAGCTTTACAGGGTCAGATACGCAGTATTTT
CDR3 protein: CASSFTGSDTQYF